The T cell receptor (beta chain) described here comes from a study of T cell repertoires in cytomegalovirus infection. Comments on this clonotype: The target antigen is unknown.

Each CDR3 protein gets one entry after TCRdb re-called the reads with MiXCR. The sample contains approximately 730,000 distinct CDR3 sequences, approximately 32% of which appear only once. CDR3 length: 15 amino acids. V lost 2 bases and J 3 bases, leaving 13 bases between the germline ends. Looked up from germline, CDR1 is MNHEY and CDR2 is SVGEGT. The sequences come from cultured CD8+ T cells from PBMCs, collected from culture after CMV antigen stimulation. The V and J genes are TRBV6-2 or TRBV6-3 and TRBJ1-1, with D tentatively TRBD1 (5 bases). This clonotype was sampled from a human donor in good health (CMV status not recorded). Some clones in this sample may be carry-over from other donors' samples. The CDR3 region has the DNA TGTGCCAGCAGTTACAGGGGAGCGGGTTACACTGAAGCTTTCTTT. The encoded protein is CASSYRGAGYTEAFF.